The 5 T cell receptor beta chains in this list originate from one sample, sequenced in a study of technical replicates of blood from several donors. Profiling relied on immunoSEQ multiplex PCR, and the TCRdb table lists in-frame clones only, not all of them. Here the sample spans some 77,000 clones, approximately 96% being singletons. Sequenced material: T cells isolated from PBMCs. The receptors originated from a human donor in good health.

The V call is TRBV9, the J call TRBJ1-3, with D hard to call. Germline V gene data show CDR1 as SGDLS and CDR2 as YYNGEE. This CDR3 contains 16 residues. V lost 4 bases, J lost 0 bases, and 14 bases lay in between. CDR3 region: CASSPQVGISGNTIYF. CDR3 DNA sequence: TGTGCCAGCAGCCCCCAGGTGGGCATCTCTGGAAACACCATATATTTT.

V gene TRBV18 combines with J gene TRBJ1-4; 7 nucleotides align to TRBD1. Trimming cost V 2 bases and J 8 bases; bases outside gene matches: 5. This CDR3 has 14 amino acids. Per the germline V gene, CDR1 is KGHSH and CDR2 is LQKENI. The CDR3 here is CASSPNTGEEKLFF. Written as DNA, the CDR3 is TGTGCCAGCTCACCAAATACAGGGGAGGAAAAACTGTTTTTT.

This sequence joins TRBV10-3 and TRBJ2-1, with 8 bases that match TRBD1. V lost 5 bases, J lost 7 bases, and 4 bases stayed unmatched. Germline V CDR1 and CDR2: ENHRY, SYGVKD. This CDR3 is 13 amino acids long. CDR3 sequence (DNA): TGTGCCATCAGTACCGGACAGGGAAATGAGCAGTTCTTC. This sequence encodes CAISTGQGNEQFF.

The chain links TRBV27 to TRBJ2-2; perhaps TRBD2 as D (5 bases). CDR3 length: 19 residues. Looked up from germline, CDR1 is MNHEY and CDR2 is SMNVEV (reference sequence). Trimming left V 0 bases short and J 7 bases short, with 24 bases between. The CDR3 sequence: CASSLSSRNFFIGVGELFF. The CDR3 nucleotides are TGTGCCAGCAGTTTATCGAGTAGAAACTTTTTCATCGGGGTCGGGGAGCTGTTTTTT.

The CDR3 sequence is CASRTTAGAREQYF. The CDR3 nucleotides read TGTGCCAGCAGGACCACGGCAGGGGCTCGGGAGCAGTACTTC. V and J are TRBV7-2 and TRBJ2-7, with D perhaps matching TRBD1 (6 bases). Germline V lookup: CDR1 SGHTA, CDR2 FQGNSA. The CDR3 spans 14 residues. V lost 6 bases and J lost 7, with 19 bases in between.